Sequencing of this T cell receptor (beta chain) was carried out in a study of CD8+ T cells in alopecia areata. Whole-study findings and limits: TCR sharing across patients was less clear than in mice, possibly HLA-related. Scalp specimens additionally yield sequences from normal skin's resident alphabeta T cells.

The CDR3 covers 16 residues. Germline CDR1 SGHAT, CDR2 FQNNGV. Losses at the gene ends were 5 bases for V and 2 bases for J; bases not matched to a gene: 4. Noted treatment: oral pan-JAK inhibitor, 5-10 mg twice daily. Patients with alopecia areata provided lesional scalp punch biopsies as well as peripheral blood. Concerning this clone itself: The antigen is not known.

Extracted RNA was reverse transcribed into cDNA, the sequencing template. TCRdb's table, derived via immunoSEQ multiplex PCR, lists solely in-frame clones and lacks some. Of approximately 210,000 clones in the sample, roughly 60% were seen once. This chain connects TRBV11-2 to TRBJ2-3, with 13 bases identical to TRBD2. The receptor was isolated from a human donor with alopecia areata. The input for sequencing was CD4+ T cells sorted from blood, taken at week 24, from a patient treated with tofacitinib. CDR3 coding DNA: TGTGCCAGCAGCATCGGGACTAGCGGGGTCACAGATACGCAGTATTTT. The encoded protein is CASSIGTSGVTDTQYF.